This is a list of T cell receptor beta chains from one sample in a study of blood T cell repertoires in COVID-19. Sequencing was performed with immunoSEQ multiplex PCR; in TCRdb, only in-frame clones are kept and a portion is missing. The sample shows over 200,000 clones, 65% to 85% of them seen only once. The sample comprised peripheral blood. These receptors were obtained from an elderly man with acute or convalescent COVID-19. CDR3s include the opening cysteine and the closing phenylalanine or tryptophan.

TRBV10-3,CAISESRETQYF
TRBV6-5,CASRYDRGTEAFF
TRBV3-1/TRBV3-2,CASSPYGGVTEAFF
TRBV18,CASSRGLDQPQHF
TRBV2,CASDGGTGTSPLHF
TRBV7-2,CASSTSYGETQYF
TRBV3-1/TRBV3-2,CASSKFTGNTEAFF
TRBV18,CASSPWLGSLTYEQYF
TRBV19,CASSTNRGEGGTEAFF
TRBV2,CASSEAQGWDTEAFF
TRBV20-1,CSASQQGRDTGELFF
TRBV15,CATSRDLGQGTQYF
TRBV6-5,CASSYGTALPVGGYTF
TRBV19,CASTLGLWNYGYTF